This TCR beta chain was captured by sequencing in a study of a mutant IDH1 vaccine in newly diagnosed glioma. Study information: Averaging roughly 40 years of age, treated patients were 62.5% male and roughly 40% female. Study-wide results and limits: Pseudoprogression appeared unlinked to shifts in leading peripheral T cell clonotypes.

Trimming took 7 bases from V and 1 from J; bases not matched to a gene: 0. The CDR3 contains 14 residues. Germline V gives CDR1 SGHRS, CDR2 YFSETQ. Time point described: week 23, last vaccination. Doses consisted of 300 ug of mutant IDH1 20-mer peptide each, paired with topical imiquimod. As regards this clone: Its antigen is undetermined.

Data came from immunoSEQ multiplex PCR; TCRdb stores just in-frame clones and leaves some out. The sample yields about 33,000 clones, 70% to 90% seen once. The TCR sequence derives from a middle-aged man with glioma. The chain combines TRBV5-1 with TRBJ2-2; 11 bases align to TRBD1. The source was PBMCs, collected from a glioma patient whose treatment included an IDH1 peptide vaccine. CDR3 nucleotide sequence: TGCGCCAGCGGGACAGGGGGGAACACCGGGGAGCTGTTTTTT. It translates to CASGTGGNTGELFF.